The rows below give T cell receptor beta chains drawn from one sample of a study of shared clonotypes between healthy human individuals. Assay: immunoSEQ multiplex PCR; the TCRdb copy retains only in-frame clones and omits some. The sample lists about 2.1 million clones, roughly 95% occurring once. Sequenced: naive CD8+ T cells from PBMCs. These receptors were taken from a man between 18 and 35 years old in good health. Some clones in this sample may be carry-over from other donors' samples. The CDR3 runs from the conserved cysteine through the conserved F or W. D genes are given only for firm matches. Clone sizes are given selectively: once, few, many, or a class where the clone is expanded.

size	V	D	J	CDR3	DNA
NA	TRBV28	TRBD2	TRBJ2-3	CASSRSLGLAATDTQYF	TGTGCCAGCAGTCGGAGTTTGGGGCTAGCGGCCACAGATACGCAGTATTTT
few	TRBV7-9	TRBD1	TRBJ1-1	CASSSRTGDSTEAFF	TGTGCCAGCAGCTCCAGGACAGGGGACAGCACTGAAGCTTTCTTT
NA	TRBV29-1	TRBD2	TRBJ2-7	CSVLRGGSSYEQYF	TGCAGCGTCCTCCGGGGCGGGAGCTCCTACGAGCAGTACTTC
NA	TRBV28	TRBD1	TRBJ2-1	CASSWTGEGNEQFF	TGTGCCAGCAGTTGGACAGGGGAGGGCAATGAGCAGTTCTTC
NA	TRBV27	TRBD1	TRBJ1-1	CASSPGTGTYEAFF	TGTGCCAGCAGTCCCGGGACAGGGACATATGAAGCTTTCTTT
NA	TRBV6-5	NA	TRBJ2-7	CASSYSSAVGTYEQYF	TGTGCCAGCAGTTACTCGAGCGCCGTCGGTACCTACGAGCAGTACTTC
few	TRBV30	TRBD1	TRBJ1-2	CAWSPGTGTAYGYTF	TGTGCCTGGAGCCCCGGGACAGGGACAGCCTATGGCTACACCTTC
once	TRBV2	NA	TRBJ1-4	CASSFRGDEKLFF	TGTGCCAGCAGCTTTCGGGGGGATGAAAAACTGTTTTTT
NA	TRBV30	NA	TRBJ1-2	CAWRMTGFYGYTF	TGTGCCTGGAGGATGACAGGTTTCTATGGCTACACCTTC
once	TRBV2	NA	TRBJ2-1	CASSVGTPSYNEQFF	TGTGCCAGCAGCGTAGGGACCCCTTCCTACAATGAGCAGTTCTTC
NA	TRBV29-1	NA	TRBJ1-4	CSVVRQEKLFF	TGCAGCGTTGTTCGGCAAGAAAAACTGTTTTTT
NA	TRBV25-1	NA	TRBJ2-7	CASSDSDSYEQYF	TGTGCCAGCAGTGACAGTGACTCCTACGAGCAGTACTTC
once	TRBV27	NA	TRBJ2-7	CASSSDEAPAYEQYF	TGTGCCAGCAGCTCTGATGAGGCCCCTGCCTACGAGCAGTACTTC
few	TRBV7-3	TRBD1	TRBJ1-1	CASNPRQGGNTEAFF	TGTGCCAGCAACCCGCGACAGGGCGGGAACACTGAAGCTTTCTTT
NA	TRBV5-4	NA	TRBJ2-1	CASSGEAVKGALDNEQFF	TGTGCCAGCAGCGGGGAGGCGGTTAAGGGGGCGCTGGACAATGAGCAGTTCTTC
NA	TRBV19	NA	TRBJ1-1	CASSIVPGSTEAFF	TGTGCCAGTAGTATAGTTCCAGGGAGCACTGAAGCTTTCTTT
few	TRBV10-3	NA	TRBJ2-7	CAISESRFYEQYF	TGTGCCATCAGTGAGTCGAGATTTTACGAGCAGTACTTC